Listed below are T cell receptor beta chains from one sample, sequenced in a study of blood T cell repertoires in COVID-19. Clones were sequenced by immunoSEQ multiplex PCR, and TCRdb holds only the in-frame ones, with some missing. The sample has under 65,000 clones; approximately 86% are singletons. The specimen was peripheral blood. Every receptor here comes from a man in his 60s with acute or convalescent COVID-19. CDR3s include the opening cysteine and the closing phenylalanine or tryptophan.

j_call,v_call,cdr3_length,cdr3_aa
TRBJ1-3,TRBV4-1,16,CASSQGRAFSGNTIYF
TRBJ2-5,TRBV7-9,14,CASSPGQGQETQYF
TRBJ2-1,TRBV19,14,CASQGQGKGNEQFF
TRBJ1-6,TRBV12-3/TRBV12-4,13,CASSWEWNSPLHF
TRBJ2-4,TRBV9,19,CASSPWTSGSGMAKNIQYF
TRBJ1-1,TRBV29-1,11,CSVRGNTEAFF
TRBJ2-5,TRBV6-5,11,CASRTEETQYF
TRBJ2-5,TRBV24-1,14,CATSDFTGRETQYF
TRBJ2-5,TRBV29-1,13,CSVVTGGWETQYF
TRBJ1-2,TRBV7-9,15,CASSLSRAGLYGYTF
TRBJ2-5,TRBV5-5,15,CASSLSARGGETQYF